Listed here are 21 T cell receptor beta chains from one sample, sequenced in a study of post-analysis software for immune sequencing data. Study-wide points: Five TRBV segments (TRBV5-6, TRBV5-1 and TRBV20-1 among them) occurred more frequently in patients than in controls.

Libraries were made from TCR beta cDNA, and they carried unique molecular identifiers. TCRdb ran MiXCR on the PCR reads and lists one entry per CDR3 protein. The sample carries roughly 800,000 distinct CDR3 sequences, approximately 53% recorded once. Their cognate antigens are unknown. Input material: blood. Source of these receptors: a girl aged 5 to 17 with multiple sclerosis.

The gene calls are TRBV6-5 and TRBJ1-1, with D uncertain. CDR1 MNHEY and CDR2 SVGAGI come from the germline V gene. This CDR3 is built from 12 residues. V lost 4 bases and J 8 bases, leaving 11 bases between the germline ends. The CDR3 nucleotides are TGTGCCAGCAGTTTGGACGGCTTGGAAGCTTTCTTT. This sequence encodes CASSLDGLEAFF.

This clonotype was seen a handful of times. V and J are TRBV7-9 and TRBJ2-3, with 16 bases fitting TRBD2. The CDR3 covers 18 residues. J was trimmed by 1 base and V by 7 bases; bases with no gene match: 8. CDR1 is SEHNR and CDR2 is FQNEAQ in the germline V gene (reference sequence). CDR3 region: CASNSGLAGGPRTDTQYF. The CDR3 DNA reads as TGTGCCAGCAACTCGGGACTAGCGGGAGGGCCACGCACAGATACGCAGTATTTT. Based on the CDR3 plus reference TRBV7-9 and TRBJ2-3, the full variable domain is DTGVSQNPRHKITKRGQNVTFRCDPISEHNRLYWYRQTLGQGPEFLTYFQNEAQLEKSRLLSDRFSAERPKGSFSTLEIQRTEQGDSAMYLCASNSGLAGGPRTDTQYFGPGTRLTVL.

This clonotype was detected only a few times. The chain recombines TRBV5-1 with TRBJ1-2; D uncertain. The V gene lost 2 bases and the J gene lost 4 bases, with 12 bases spanning the gap. Germline loops: CDR1 SGHRS, CDR2 YFSETQ. The CDR3 spans 14 residues. The CDR3 region has the DNA TGCGCCAGCAGCTTCCAGGACGGAACCTATGGCTACACCTTC. This encodes CASSFQDGTYGYTF.

This clonotype has just a few counts. The rearrangement links TRBV29-1 to TRBJ2-3, with a tentative D call TRBD1 (6 bases). The CDR3 consists of 15 residues. V lost 6 bases and J 3 bases, leaving 19 bases between the germline ends. In germline, CDR1 is SQVTM, CDR2 ANQGSEA. The CDR3 sequence is CSVPKSAGATDTQYF. In DNA, the CDR3 is TGCAGCGTCCCTAAGAGCGCAGGGGCTACAGATACGCAGTATTTT.

This clonotype was observed a single time. The chain carries TRBV29-1 and TRBJ2-7; 9 bases match TRBD1. Germline V gene lookup returns CDR1 SQVTM and CDR2 ANQGSEA. The CDR3 extends over 13 amino acids. Trimming removed 4 bases from V and 3 bases from J; junction bases left unmatched: 4. CDR3 bases: TGCAGCGTTGCGGGACAGGGAGTCTACGAGCAGTACTTC. Amino acids: CSVAGQGVYEQYF.

The chain employs TRBV6-5 and TRBJ2-1, with D possibly TRBD1 on 5 matching bases. The CDR3 length is 13 residues. Trimming took off 3 bases at V and 6 bases at J, with 9 bases between the two ends. In germline, CDR1 is MNHEY, CDR2 SVGAGI. Written as DNA, the CDR3 is TGTGCCAGCAGTTATTGGGGCGGCAATGAGCAGTTCTTC. This translates into CASSYWGGNEQFF.

The chain links TRBV10-3 to TRBJ1-1; 7 nucleotides align to TRBD1. V gave up 4 bases and J gave up 4 bases; unmatched junction bases: 15. Looked up from germline, CDR1 is ENHRY and CDR2 is SYGVKD. The CDR3 consists of 17 residues. CDR3 in amino acids: CAISGRGPDRSPTEAFF. CDR3 bases: TGTGCCATCAGTGGACGTGGGCCGGACAGGTCACCCACTGAAGCTTTCTTT.

This clonotype was picked up one time. This chain connects TRBV12-3 or TRBV12-4 to TRBJ2-1, with TRBD1 matching over 8 bases. V lost 7 bases and J lost 8; bases outside the gene matches: 16. CDR3 size: 16 residues. The CDR3: CASTPEDRVRSYEQFF. DNA of the CDR3: TGTGCCAGCACCCCCGAGGACAGGGTAAGGAGCTATGAGCAGTTCTTC.

The chain uses TRBV3-1 and TRBJ2-1; a weak D match, TRBD1 (6 bases). Looked up from germline, CDR1 is LGHDT and CDR2 is YNNKEL (reference sequence). The CDR3 is 13 amino acids. V lost 3 bases to trimming and J lost 12 bases, with 15 bases between them. The CDR3 coding sequence is TGTGCCAGCAGCCATCAGGGGCAGGGACGGCAGTTCTTC. Translation: CASSHQGQGRQFF.

The rearrangement joins TRBV27 to TRBJ2-6; TRBD1 might be the D (6 bases). Germline V lookup: CDR1 MNHEY, CDR2 SMNVEV (reference sequence). CDR3 length: 16 residues. V lost 5 bases, J lost 0 bases, and 11 bases lay in between. Here the CDR3 DNA reads TGTGCCAGCAGTCTCAAAGGGGGCTCTGGGGCCAACGTCCTGACTTTC. It encodes CASSLKGGSGANVLTF.

The rearrangement joins TRBV5-1 to TRBJ1-2, with D possibly matching TRBD1 (5 bases). This CDR3 has 14 residues. With 4 bases removed from V and 13 bases from J, the gap between germline ends came to 23 bases. Germline V gives CDR1 SGHRS, CDR2 YFSETQ. The CDR3 DNA follows: TGCGCCAGCAGCCTTGGAGGTGTTCGGGGGGGGACCACCTTC. Its protein is CASSLGGVRGGTTF. Looking up the rest from reference TRBV5-1 and TRBJ1-2 gives the full variable domain: KAGVTQTPRYLIKTRGQQVTLSCSPISGHRSVSWYQQTPGQGLQFLFEYFSETQRNKGNFPGRFSGRQFSNSRSEMNVSTLELGDSALYLCASSLGGVRGGTTFGSGTRLTVV.

This clonotype was counted only a few times. This chain connects TRBV7-9 to TRBJ2-5; perhaps D is TRBD1 or TRBD2 (5 bases each). This CDR3 region has 14 residues. V lost 6 bases, J lost 5 bases, and 16 bases lay in between. Germline V CDR1 and CDR2: SEHNR, FQNEAQ (reference sequence). CDR3 coding DNA: TGTGCCAGCAGAACCGGGACCAACTTCGAGACCCAGTACTTC. Translating it yields CASRTGTNFETQYF.

The J gene is TRBJ1-4, the V gene TRBV30; unclear D gene. The CDR3 is made up of 12 amino acids. CDR1 is GTSNPN and CDR2 is SVGIG in the germline V gene (reference sequence). V shed 8 bases and J shed 7 bases, with 14 bases lying between them. CDR3 sequence (DNA): TGTGCCGGAGGGCGGGGAAGTGAAAAACTGTTTTTT. Translating it yields CAGGRGSEKLFF.

The chain is built from TRBV13 and TRBJ2-7; D is ambiguous. The CDR3 sequence is 13 residues long. CDR1 is PRHDT and CDR2 is FYEKMQ in the germline V gene (reference sequence). V was trimmed by 2 bases and J by 5 bases, leaving 10 bases between them. DNA of the CDR3: TGTGCCAGCAGCTTAACTACAAACGACGAGCAGTACTTC. As protein: CASSLTTNDEQYF.

The chain employs TRBV7-9 and TRBJ2-1; TRBD2 is a possible D gene (6 bases). This CDR3 has 16 residues. V was pared by 3 bases and J by 8 bases, with 20 bases between. The germline V gene has CDR1 SEHNR and CDR2 FQNEAQ (reference sequence). The CDR3 protein is CASSLDMVGSGDEQFF. The DNA of the CDR3 is TGTGCCAGCAGCTTGGATATGGTCGGGAGTGGGGATGAGCAGTTCTTC. Looking up the rest from reference TRBV7-9 and TRBJ2-1 gives the full variable domain: DTGVSQNPRHKITKRGQNVTFRCDPISEHNRLYWYRQTLGQGPEFLTYFQNEAQLEKSRLLSDRFSAERPKGSFSTLEIQRTEQGDSAMYLCASSLDMVGSGDEQFFGPGTRLTVL.

This clonotype was picked up many times. DNA of the CDR3: TGTGCCAGCAGCATCCTAGCGGGGGGATTTAATGAGCAGTTCTTC. Amino acids: CASSILAGGFNEQFF. The rearrangement links TRBV9 to TRBJ2-1; TRBD2 matches at 11 bases. The germline V gene encodes CDR1 SGDLS and CDR2 YYNGEE. This CDR3 has 15 residues. V trimming: 4 bases; J trimming: 7 bases; junction bases outside the gene matches: 7.

CDR3 residues: CASSGRGDGYTF. CDR3 in DNA: TGTGCCAGCAGCGGAAGGGGGGATGGCTACACCTTC. This sequence joins TRBV7-9 and TRBJ1-2; tentatively, D is TRBD1 (6 bases). The germline V gene encodes CDR1 SEHNR and CDR2 FQNEAQ (reference sequence). V lost 5 bases and J lost 6, with 10 bases in between. The CDR3 consists of 12 residues.

V is TRBV5-1 and J is TRBJ2-3, with 8 bases aligning to TRBD1. Germline V CDR1 and CDR2: SGHRS, YFSETQ. The V segment lost 1 base and the J segment 4 bases; nucleotides outside the gene matches: 5. There are 15 residues in the CDR3. Here the CDR3 reads CASSLRTGSPDTQYF. The CDR3 DNA reads as TGCGCCAGCAGCTTGCGGACAGGGAGTCCAGATACGCAGTATTTT. Variable domain in full (rest from reference TRBV5-1 and TRBJ2-3): KAGVTQTPRYLIKTRGQQVTLSCSPISGHRSVSWYQQTPGQGLQFLFEYFSETQRNKGNFPGRFSGRQFSNSRSEMNVSTLELGDSALYLCASSLRTGSPDTQYFGPGTRLTVL.

V usage is TRBV10-3 and J usage is TRBJ1-2; D may be TRBD1 (5 bases). V shed 0 bases and J shed 4 bases, with 9 bases lying between them. There are 14 residues in the CDR3. CDR1 and CDR2 (germline): ENHRY, SYGVKD. For the CDR3, the DNA is TGTGCCATCAGTGAGTCTGGAGGGGTCTATGGCTACACCTTC. Protein sequence: CAISESGGVYGYTF.

The V and J genes are TRBV7-9 and TRBJ2-1; TRBD2 matches at 7 bases. Germline values: CDR1 SEHNR, CDR2 FQNEAQ (reference sequence). V lost 4 bases to trimming and J lost 8 bases; unmatched junction nucleotides: 11. CDR3 length equals 15 residues. The CDR3 spells CASSSRDYYSDEQFF. As DNA, the CDR3 is TGTGCCAGCAGCTCCCGGGACTACTACTCGGATGAGCAGTTCTTC.

This clonotype was seen only a few times. V and J are TRBV5-1 and TRBJ1-2, with a tentative D call TRBD1 (5 bases). The CDR3 is made up of 17 amino acids. V lost 0 bases, J lost 8 bases, and 23 bases lay in between. Germline V CDR1 and CDR2: SGHRS, YFSETQ. The CDR3 protein is CASSLGLLEGTGEGYTF. The CDR3 nucleotides are TGCGCCAGCAGCTTGGGACTCCTAGAGGGGACGGGAGAAGGCTACACCTTC.